A selection of T cell receptor beta chains follows, all from one sample in a study of lymphopenia after photon versus proton radiotherapy. Sequenced by immunoSEQ multiplex PCR; TCRdb stores in-frame clones only, minus some. This table holds around 150,000 clones, more than 85% found once. The starting material was peripheral blood, obtained from a patient treated with photon-based radiotherapy. These receptor sequences come from a man aged 45-60 years with gastric cancer. CDR3s include the opening cysteine and the closing phenylalanine or tryptophan. The order of the fields is J gene, D gene, clone size, V gene, CDR3 DNA, CDR3 protein. The D gene is left open where the match is weak. Clone size is given for some rows only: seen once, a few or many times, or a class if the clone is expanded.

TRBJ1-5,NA,once,TRBV19,TGTGCCAGTAGTATTGCAGGCCGTGGCAATCAGCCCCAGCATTTT,CASSIAGRGNQPQHF
TRBJ2-1,TRBD2,once,TRBV4-2,TGTGCCAGCAGCCAAGGCAGGACTAGCGGGAGCAATGAGCAGTTCTTC,CASSQGRTSGSNEQFF
TRBJ2-3,NA,few,TRBV6-5,TGTGCCAGCAGTTACGAGGGGACCACAGATACGCAGTATTTT,CASSYEGTTDTQYF
TRBJ1-2,TRBD1,NA,TRBV7-8,TGTGCCAGCAGCTTATTGGAAGGGGGCCGACAGGGCTTCGCTAACTATGGCTACACCTTC,CASSLLEGGRQGFANYGYTF
TRBJ2-7,NA,NA,TRBV11-2,TGTGCCAGCAGCCAATATATAGGGGTAGACTACGAGCAGTACTTC,CASSQYIGVDYEQYF
TRBJ1-1,TRBD1,NA,TRBV29-1,TGCAGCGTTGTGGGACAGATCATGAACACTGAAGCTTTCTTT,CSVVGQIMNTEAFF
TRBJ1-2,NA,NA,TRBV18,TGTGCCAGCTCACTGGACGCCCGGGGAGGCTACACCTTC,CASSLDARGGYTF
TRBJ1-2,NA,NA,TRBV4-1,TGCGCCAGCAGCCAAGATAAGTATGGCTACACCTTC,CASSQDKYGYTF
TRBJ2-7,NA,NA,TRBV6-1,TGTGCCAGCAGTGCCGCCTCTTGGGACGAGCAGTACTTC,CASSAASWDEQYF
TRBJ2-2,NA,once,TRBV6-5,TGTGCCAGCAGTTACCCCGTCGGTCCGAACACCGGGGAGCTGTTTTTT,CASSYPVGPNTGELFF
TRBJ2-7,NA,NA,TRBV5-5,TGTGCCAGCAGCCTATTATCAGGGACCCCTTACGAGCAGTACTTC,CASSLLSGTPYEQYF
TRBJ1-4,NA,once,TRBV4-3,TGCGCCAGCAGCCAAGCTACTATCGCAACTAATGAAAAACTGTTTTTT,CASSQATIATNEKLFF
TRBJ1-1,TRBD1,NA,TRBV4-1,TGCGCCAGCAGCCAATCCGAGGGGGCAACGGAAGCTTTCTTT,CASSQSEGATEAFF
TRBJ2-1,NA,NA,TRBV10-2,TGCGCCAGCAGTGGAGGCACACCCTCCTACAATGAGCAGTTCTTC,CASSGGTPSYNEQFF
TRBJ1-1,NA,NA,TRBV6-1,TGTGCCAGCAGTGGCTCCTTAGGAACTGCGAACACTGAAGCTTTCTTT,CASSGSLGTANTEAFF
TRBJ1-1,NA,NA,TRBV9,TGTGCCAGCAGCTATGGAGGAAATGAAGCTTTCTTT,CASSYGGNEAFF
TRBJ2-7,NA,NA,TRBV29-1,TGCAGCGTCACTTATCTGGGAAATTCGTACGAGCAGTACTTC,CSVTYLGNSYEQYF
TRBJ1-3,NA,NA,TRBV28,TGTGCCAGCAGAGGAGGACGAAACACCATATATTTT,CASRGGRNTIYF
TRBJ2-7,TRBD1,NA,TRBV19,TGTGCCAGTAGACGCGGACAGGGAACCTACGAGCAGTACTTC,CASRRGQGTYEQYF
TRBJ1-5,NA,NA,TRBV6-1,TGTGCCAGCAGTGACGGGTCCAGGTTCGGGAGCAATCAGCCCCAGCATTTT,CASSDGSRFGSNQPQHF
TRBJ2-7,NA,NA,TRBV6-6,TGTGCCAGCAAGATGGACCCCTCCAACTACGAGCAGTACTTC,CASKMDPSNYEQYF
TRBJ1-2,NA,NA,TRBV5-4,TGTGCCAGCAGCCGGAAGGAAATTGACTATGGCTACACCTTC,CASSRKEIDYGYTF
TRBJ2-7,NA,many,TRBV6-5,TGTGCCAGCAGTCATCGGGACGGCTACGAGCAGTACTTC,CASSHRDGYEQYF
TRBJ1-1,TRBD1,NA,TRBV5-1,TGCGCCAGCAGTCTATGGACAGGGGTTAATGCTGAAGCTTTCTTT,CASSLWTGVNAEAFF
TRBJ2-5,NA,NA,TRBV2,TGTGCCAGCAGTCTCGGTCGATCCCAAGAGGCCCAGTACTTC,CASSLGRSQEAQYF
TRBJ1-3,TRBD1,NA,TRBV5-1,TGCGCCAGCAGCTCAACAGGGGGCGCCGGAAACACCATATATTTT,CASSSTGGAGNTIYF
TRBJ1-2,NA,NA,TRBV5-6,TGTGCCAGCAGCTTGTTCGGGGGTGATGGCTACACCTTC,CASSLFGGDGYTF
TRBJ2-7,TRBD2,NA,TRBV7-6,TGTGCCAGCAGCTTAGGGACTAGCGGTAGCTCCTACGAGCAGTACTTC,CASSLGTSGSSYEQYF
TRBJ1-1,NA,NA,TRBV11-2,TGTGCCAGCAGCTCTCTAGCGGGGGTGTCCACTGAAGCTTTCTTT,CASSSLAGVSTEAFF
TRBJ1-1,NA,few,TRBV7-2,TGTGCCAGCAGCTTAGCCATCGACGGTAACACTGAAGCTTTCTTT,CASSLAIDGNTEAFF
TRBJ2-7,NA,NA,TRBV19,TGTGCCAGTAGTATGAACCGAGGCAGAAACGAGCAGTACTTC,CASSMNRGRNEQYF
TRBJ2-1,NA,NA,TRBV4-1,TGCGCCAGCAGCCACGATAGCGGCAGCTCCTACAATGAGCAGTTCTTC,CASSHDSGSSYNEQFF
TRBJ1-1,NA,few,TRBV19,TGTGCCAGTAGTATAAACGGAATAAATGAAGCTTTCTTT,CASSINGINEAFF
TRBJ1-1,NA,NA,TRBV19,TGTGCCAGTAGTGACTGGGGGACTGAAGCTTTCTTT,CASSDWGTEAFF
TRBJ2-7,NA,NA,TRBV4-2,TGTGCCAGCAGCCAATCCGGGACTTTGACCTACGAGCAGTACTTC,CASSQSGTLTYEQYF
TRBJ2-3,TRBD2,NA,TRBV5-6,TGTGCCAGCAGCTATGCGGGAGTTGGAGATACGCAGTATTTT,CASSYAGVGDTQYF
TRBJ2-2,TRBD2,NA,TRBV7-9,TGTGCCAGCAGCTTAGTACGGCTAGCGGGAGTAACGAACACCGGGGAGCTGTTTTTT,CASSLVRLAGVTNTGELFF
TRBJ2-3,TRBD1,NA,TRBV7-9,TGTGCCAGCTTCCGGGACAGGGAGCTAAAGTATACGCAGTATTTT,CASFRDRELKYTQYF
TRBJ2-7,TRBD1,NA,TRBV6-5,TGTGCCAGCACCCCCGGGACAGTCTACGAGCAGTACTTC,CASTPGTVYEQYF
TRBJ2-1,TRBD2,NA,TRBV25-1,TGTGCCAGCAGTGAATATCGGCGGGGGAATGAGCAGTTCTTC,CASSEYRRGNEQFF
TRBJ1-1,TRBD1,NA,TRBV18,TGTGCCAGCTCTCGCACAGGGGGCGAGATGAACACTGAAGCTTTCTTT,CASSRTGGEMNTEAFF
TRBJ1-4,NA,NA,TRBV5-1,TGCGCCAGCAGCCCGATAGGGGGGGCCGGAAAACTGTTTTTT,CASSPIGGAGKLFF
TRBJ2-1,TRBD2,once,TRBV4-1,TGCGCCAGCAGCCGGGGCGGCGGGACTACCTTAAATGAGCAGTTCTTC,CASSRGGGTTLNEQFF
TRBJ2-3,TRBD2,NA,TRBV7-9,TGTGCCAGCAGCCCCGGACTAGCGGGAGCAGATACGCAGTATTTT,CASSPGLAGADTQYF